This TCR beta chain comes out of a study of beta chain features in type 1 diabetes. Turning to the study itself: Patients shared similar age, gender and cell yields with healthy donors. The number of sorted cells examined across all samples was 107,917,701.

Germline loops: CDR1 MDHEN, CDR2 SYDVKM. The CDR3 runs 15 residues. V gave up 7 bases and J gave up 3 bases; unmatched junction bases: 11. Regarding the study as a whole: The study found moderately but significantly shorter TCRB CDR3s in all four CD4+ subsets of Type 1 diabetes patients. Insertions at VDJ junctions were less frequent in type 1 diabetes patients. These patients also deleted more nucleotides at the same junctions.

This clone has just a few counts. The target antigen is unknown. Expressed TCRB transcripts were sequenced, since all the RNA that had been isolated was reverse transcribed. Clones were sequenced by immunoSEQ multiplex PCR, and TCRdb holds only the in-frame ones, with some missing. The sample records more than 150,000 clones, roughly 9% being singletons. The sequence came from a woman in her twenties or thirties with type 1 diabetes. V gene TRBV28 combines with J gene TRBJ2-7; 8 bases fit TRBD1. The sequencing input was central memory CD4+ T cells from blood. The CDR3 here is CASNQGQGGFYEQYF. The CDR3 DNA sequence: TGTGCCAGCAACCAAGGACAGGGCGGTTTCTACGAGCAGTACTTC.